These 13 T cell receptor beta chains came from one sample sequenced in a study of cytomegalovirus exposure and HLA in healthy donors. Primers: 60 Vbeta forward and 13 Jbeta reverse. Clones were read by immunoSEQ multiplex PCR, and TCRdb kept only the in-frame ones, dropping some. The repertoire consists of 150,000 to 200,000 clones, with roughly four fifths occurring once and the leading ten covering 3.5% to 5%. Sequenced sample: PBMCs. Receptors were obtained from a man aged 45-65 years in good health and CMV-seropositive.

This clone showed up just a few times. The CDR3 spells CASHTGVNSPLHF. CDR3 bases: TGTGCCAGTCATACAGGGGTTAATTCACCCCTCCACTTT. The chain employs TRBV19 and TRBJ1-6; 7 nucleotides agree with TRBD1. Germline lookup yields CDR1 LNHDA and CDR2 SQIVND (reference sequence). V was pared by 8 bases and J by 6 bases, with 4 bases of the junction left unmatched. The CDR3 runs to 13 residues.

J is TRBJ2-7 and V is TRBV5-1, with TRBD1 identical over 7 bases. CDR1 and CDR2 (germline): SGHRS, YFSETQ. J lost 2 bases, V lost 4 bases, and 3 bases had no gene match. The CDR3 is 13 amino acids. The CDR3 region is CASSAGTAYEQYF. The CDR3 DNA sequence: TGCGCCAGCAGCGCTGGGACAGCCTACGAGCAGTACTTC.

The rearrangement joins TRBV19 to TRBJ1-1; D remains ambiguous. The germline V gene has CDR1 LNHDA and CDR2 SQIVND (reference sequence). This CDR3 has 14 amino acids. Trimming removed 1 base at V and 0 bases at J, with 6 bases between. The CDR3 DNA reads as TGTGCCAGTAGTATAGTCCGGGTGAACACTGAAGCTTTCTTT. Translated: CASSIVRVNTEAFF. Variable domain in full (rest from reference TRBV19 and TRBJ1-1): DGGITQSPKYLFRKEGQNVTLSCEQNLNHDAMYWYRQDPGQGLRLIYYSQIVNDFQKGDIAEGYSVSREKKESFPLTVTSAQKNPTAFYLCASSIVRVNTEAFFGQGTRLTVV.

J is TRBJ2-5 and V is TRBV5-1; D may be TRBD2 (6 bases). V was shortened by 0 bases and J by 1 base, with 10 bases between the two germline ends. The CDR3 covers 15 residues. The germline gives CDR1 SGHRS, CDR2 YFSETQ. The CDR3 reads CASSLGTSSQETQYF. The CDR3 DNA reads as TGCGCCAGCAGCTTGGGTACTAGCAGCCAAGAGACCCAGTACTTC.

About this clone itself: The sample holds other DNA sequences that translate to the same CDR3. The chain links TRBV20-1 to TRBJ2-5; D remains ambiguous. From germline, CDR1 is DFQATT and CDR2 SNEGSKA (reference sequence). V lost 2 bases and J 5 bases, leaving 3 bases between the germline ends. This CDR3 has 10 amino acids. The CDR3 sequence is CSARLETQYF. Written as DNA, the CDR3 is TGCAGTGCTAGACTGGAGACCCAGTACTTC.

The V gene is TRBV27, the J gene TRBJ2-2, with a weak D call TRBD1 (5 bases). Germline CDR1 and CDR2: MNHEY and SMNVEV (reference sequence). There are 15 residues in the CDR3. Trimming pared 2 bases from V and 6 bases from J, leaving 13 bases between. Here the CDR3 DNA reads TGTGCCAGCAGTTTAGTCAGGGTGAGGTCCGGGGAGCTGTTTTTT. Its translation: CASSLVRVRSGELFF.

The CDR3 here is CASLLGGTGDEQYF. In DNA, the CDR3 is TGTGCCAGCTTGCTGGGCGGGACAGGCGACGAGCAGTACTTC. V is TRBV6-6 and J is TRBJ2-7, with 8 positions matching TRBD1. The germline V gene encodes CDR1 MNHNY and CDR2 SVGAGI (reference sequence). The CDR3 spans 14 residues. J was trimmed by 5 bases and V by 8 bases; bases with no gene match: 11.

In DNA, the CDR3 is TGCAGCGTTGAGAACCCAGCGGGGTCGACAGAGACCCAGTACTTC. Its protein is CSVENPAGSTETQYF. The rearrangement uses TRBV29-1 and TRBJ2-5, with 7 bases aligning to TRBD2. The trim removed 3 bases at V and 4 bases at J, leaving 11 bases unmatched. Germline CDR1 reads SQVTM; CDR2 reads ANQGSEA. There are 15 residues in the CDR3.

This clone is judged medium-sized. This chain uses TRBV15 with TRBJ2-3; tentative D call: TRBD1 (6 bases). Germline CDR1 reads LNHNV; CDR2 reads YYDKDF (reference sequence). The CDR3 contains 14 residues. Trimming removed 5 bases at V and 6 bases at J, with 15 bases between. CDR3 in DNA: TGTGCCACCAGCTCCCCAGGGGTAAGCGATACGCAGTATTTT. It specifies CATSSPGVSDTQYF.

V gene TRBV9 combines with J gene TRBJ1-6; D perhaps matches TRBD1 (6 bases). The CDR3 has 15 residues. Germline V CDR1 and CDR2: SGDLS, YYNGEE. The V end was cut by 5 bases, the J end by 6 bases, with 15 bases between. The CDR3 protein is CASSPRGGANSPLHF. The CDR3 DNA reads TGTGCCAGCAGTCCGAGGGGGGGGGCTAATTCACCCCTCCACTTT.

This chain uses TRBV19 with TRBJ1-5; D is uncertain. The CDR3 is 15 residues long. Germline V gives CDR1 LNHDA, CDR2 SQIVND (reference sequence). V was shortened by 7 bases and J by 0 bases, with 13 bases between the two germline ends. This CDR3 reads CASNSRVISNQPQHF. CDR3 in DNA: TGTGCCAGTAATAGTCGGGTCATTAGCAATCAGCCCCAGCATTTT. Using reference TRBV19 and TRBJ1-5 for the parts outside the CDR3, the full variable domain is DGGITQSPKYLFRKEGQNVTLSCEQNLNHDAMYWYRQDPGQGLRLIYYSQIVNDFQKGDIAEGYSVSREKKESFPLTVTSAQKNPTAFYLCASNSRVISNQPQHFGDGTRLSIL.

V is TRBV5-1 and J is TRBJ2-7; maybe TRBD2 (5 bases). Trimming shortened V by 4 bases and J by 5 bases, and 16 bases separated the two germline ends. The germline V gene encodes CDR1 SGHRS and CDR2 YFSETQ. The CDR3 spans 14 residues. CDR3 nucleotide sequence: TGCGCCAGCAGCGTAGGAGGCGCCCTGGACGAGCAGTACTTC. Translated: CASSVGGALDEQYF.

V and J are TRBV9 and TRBJ2-1; TRBD1 aligns across 10 bases. V lost 6 bases, J lost 7 bases, and 10 bases stayed unmatched. The CDR3 loop spans 15 amino acids. The V gene's germline CDR1 is SGDLS and CDR2 YYNGEE. The CDR3 reads CASTLSGQGNNEQFF. CDR3 DNA: TGTGCCAGCACCCTGTCGGGACAGGGGAATAATGAGCAGTTCTTC.